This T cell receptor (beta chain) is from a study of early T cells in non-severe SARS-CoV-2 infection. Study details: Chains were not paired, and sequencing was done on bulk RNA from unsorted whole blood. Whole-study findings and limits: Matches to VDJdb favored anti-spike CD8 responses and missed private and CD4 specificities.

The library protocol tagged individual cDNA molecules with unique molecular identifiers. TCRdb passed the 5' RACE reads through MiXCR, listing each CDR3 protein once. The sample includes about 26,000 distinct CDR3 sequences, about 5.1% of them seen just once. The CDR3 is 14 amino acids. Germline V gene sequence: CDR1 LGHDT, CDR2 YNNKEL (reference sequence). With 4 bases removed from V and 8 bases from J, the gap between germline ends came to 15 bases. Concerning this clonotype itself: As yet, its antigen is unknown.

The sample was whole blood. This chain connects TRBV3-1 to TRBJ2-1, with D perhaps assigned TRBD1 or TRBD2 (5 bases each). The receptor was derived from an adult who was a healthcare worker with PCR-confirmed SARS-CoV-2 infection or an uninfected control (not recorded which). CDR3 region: CASSPGTIGDEQFF. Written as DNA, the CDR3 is TGTGCCAGCAGCCCGGGGACCATCGGGGATGAGCAGTTCTTC.